This T cell receptor beta chain emerged from a study of cytomegalovirus exposure and HLA in healthy donors. As for this clone: Its target is not known.

Study outcomes and limitations: Clusters of TCRs from the first cohort tended to co-occur in the roughly 120 validation repertoires (as a later analysis found). Cytomegalovirus status was reportedly diagnosed by the classifier with high specificity and sensitivity. There were some public TCRs occurring in many donors, but most TCR sequences were rare.

The donors belonged to the approximately 120-subject validation cohort, separate from the roughly 710-subject first cohort. The CDR3 is made up of 13 amino acids. V lost 8 bases to trimming and J lost 6 bases; unmatched junction nucleotides: 5. The germline V gene has CDR1 LNHDA and CDR2 SQIVND (reference sequence). Measured with immunoSEQ multiplex PCR; TCRdb has only the in-frame clones, and not every one. The table shows tens of thousands of clones, with 95% occurring only once. This clonotype was obtained from a woman aged 18-29 years in good health and CMV-seronegative. The chain uses TRBV19 and TRBJ2-2; TRBD2 matches at 8 bases. The specimen sequenced was PBMCs. CDR3 protein: CASERGGPGELFF. In DNA form, the CDR3 reads TGTGCCAGTGAACGGGGGGGCCCCGGGGAGCTGTTTTTT.